The 5 T cell receptor beta chains given below trace back to one sample, sequenced in a study of beta chain features in type 1 diabetes. cDNA synthesis used the whole RNA isolate, giving expressed TCRB sequences. Clones were sequenced by immunoSEQ multiplex PCR, and TCRdb holds only the in-frame ones, with some missing. The sample yields 810,000 or so clones, roughly 15% seen once. Sequenced material: naive CD4+ T cells from blood. These receptors were collected from a young woman in good health.

This chain connects TRBV2 to TRBJ2-7; no clear D. CDR1 is SNHLY and CDR2 is FYNNEI in the germline V gene. V gave up 5 bases and J gave up 4 bases, with 9 bases separating them. The CDR3 runs 12 residues. CDR3 bases: TGTGCCAGCAGTAGCCGACCTTACGAGCAGTACTTC. It translates to CASSSRPYEQYF.

This clone was recorded a few times. V is TRBV10-3 and J is TRBJ1-1, with D possibly TRBD1 on 6 matching bases. Germline-derived CDR1 and CDR2 are ENHRY and SYGVKD. With 10 bases removed from V and 4 bases from J, the gap between germline ends came to 19 bases. CDR3 length: 14 amino acids. The CDR3 coding sequence is TGTGCCAGCAGGGTGGGGGGCCGGACCACTGAAGCTTTCTTT. It yields the protein CASRVGGRTTEAFF.

A few counts support this clone. This chain links TRBV18 with TRBJ2-1; TRBD2 matches at 7 bases. Germline loops: CDR1 KGHSH, CDR2 LQKENI. The CDR3 is 16 residues long. Trimming cost V 3 bases and J 7 bases; bases outside gene matches: 12. CDR3 region: CASSPYGTTDGNEQFF. In DNA form, the CDR3 reads TGTGCCAGCTCACCTTACGGGACTACCGATGGTAATGAGCAGTTCTTC.

This clone was seen a few times. The chain combines TRBV28 with TRBJ1-4, with 8 bases lining up with TRBD1. V trimming: 7 bases; J trimming: 0 bases; junction bases outside the gene matches: 13. Germline CDR1 and CDR2: MDHEN and SYDVKM. The CDR3 is 18 amino acids. CDR3 bases: TGTGCCAGCAATGTGAGACAGGGGCGACGTTCAACTAATGAAAAACTGTTTTTT. It yields the protein CASNVRQGRRSTNEKLFF.

This clone turned up a few times. The chain uses TRBV5-6 and TRBJ2-5, with 8 bases matching TRBD2. The trim removed 5 bases at V and 5 bases at J, leaving 17 bases unmatched. CDR1 and CDR2 (germline): SGHDT, YYEEEE. The CDR3 runs 17 residues. Here the CDR3 reads CASRTTDGRGSLETQYF. In DNA, the CDR3 is TGTGCCAGCAGGACGACTGACGGGAGGGGGAGTCTGGAGACCCAGTACTTC.